These 28 T cell receptor beta chains were all obtained from the same sample, sequenced in a study of cytomegalovirus exposure and HLA in healthy donors. The PCR ran on 60 Vbeta and 13 Jbeta primers. Some clones are missing from TCRdb's copy, which holds only in-frame ones; the method was immunoSEQ multiplex PCR. Among some 110,000 clones, roughly 80% were seen once, and the ten largest hold roughly 22%. The material sequenced was PBMCs. These receptors were taken from a man aged 25 to 40 in good health and CMV-seropositive.

The chain carries TRBV5-6 and TRBJ1-2, with 7 bases aligning to TRBD1. The length of the CDR3 is 14 residues. Germline CDR1 and CDR2: SGHDT and YYEEEE. V lost 7 bases, J lost 6 bases, and 12 bases stayed unmatched. The CDR3 DNA reads TGTGCCAGCTCCGAGTCCGGGACAGCCAATGGCTACACCTTC. The encoded protein is CASSESGTANGYTF.

In this sample, this clone turned up once. This sequence joins TRBV5-5 and TRBJ1-1; D possibly corresponds to TRBD1 (5 bases). This CDR3 is 12 amino acids long. Trimming pared 5 bases from V and 4 bases from J, leaving 9 bases between. Germline V lookup: CDR1 SGHKS, CDR2 YYEKEE (reference sequence). The CDR3 region is CASSWDFTEAFF. CDR3 sequence (DNA): TGTGCCAGCAGTTGGGACTTCACTGAAGCTTTCTTT.

The V and J genes are TRBV5-1 and TRBJ2-2; TRBD2 matches 10 bases. This CDR3 is built from 16 residues. Germline CDR1 is SGHRS and CDR2 is YFSETQ. Losses at the gene ends were 4 bases for V and 5 bases for J; bases not matched to a gene: 8. As DNA, the CDR3 is TGCGCCAGCAGCCGCGGACTAGCGGAGGGGACCGGGGAGCTGTTTTTT. Amino acid sequence: CASSRGLAEGTGELFF. The complete variable domain, with remaining parts taken from reference TRBV5-1 and TRBJ2-2, reads KAGVTQTPRYLIKTRGQQVTLSCSPISGHRSVSWYQQTPGQGLQFLFEYFSETQRNKGNFPGRFSGRQFSNSRSEMNVSTLELGDSALYLCASSRGLAEGTGELFFGEGSRLTVL.

This chain connects TRBV4-1 to TRBJ1-2; D remains ambiguous. Trimming removed 2 bases from V and 4 bases from J, with 14 bases in between. Looked up from germline, CDR1 is MGHRA and CDR2 is YSYEKL. The CDR3 is 15 residues long. CDR3 sequence reads: CASSQSGESVYGYTF. The CDR3 DNA follows: TGCGCCAGCAGCCAAAGTGGGGAGAGTGTCTATGGCTACACCTTC.

The chain recombines TRBV15 with TRBJ1-6; 7 bases fit TRBD1. The CDR3 contains 16 residues. CDR1 LNHNV and CDR2 YYDKDF come from the germline V gene (reference sequence). The V and J ends lost 5 bases and 3 bases, in that order; junction bases with no gene match: 7. The CDR3 is CATSVIRGDYNSPLHF. The CDR3 bases are TGTGCCACCAGCGTGATCAGGGGGGACTATAATTCACCCCTCCACTTT.

The rearrangement uses TRBV2 and TRBJ2-5; D perhaps matches TRBD2 (6 bases). The V end lost 7 bases, the J end lost 1 base, and 16 bases lay between the germline ends. The CDR3 has 15 residues. Germline CDR1 is SNHLY and CDR2 is FYNNEI. The CDR3 region is CASKTTSWLQETQYF. The CDR3 bases are TGTGCCAGCAAAACGACTAGTTGGCTCCAAGAGACCCAGTACTTC.

This clone was found once. The rearrangement uses TRBV7-2 and TRBJ2-1; no reliable D call. This CDR3 comprises 14 residues. Trimming took 5 bases from V and 0 from J, leaving 8 bases between them. The germline V gene encodes CDR1 SGHTA and CDR2 FQGNSA. CDR3 loop: CASSPSPSYNEQFF. The CDR3 DNA reads TGTGCCAGCAGCCCGAGTCCCTCCTACAATGAGCAGTTCTTC.

This clone has only one observation. V and J are TRBV5-1 and TRBJ1-2; D gene uncertain. Germline-derived CDR1 and CDR2 are SGHRS and YFSETQ. The V end lost 4 bases, the J end lost 9 bases, and 19 bases lay between the germline ends. CDR3 size: 14 residues. The CDR3 DNA follows: TGCGCCAGCAGCCCGCGTTCGATTGTTAAGAGCTACACCTTC. Its translation: CASSPRSIVKSYTF. The full variable domain, in which reference TRBV5-1 and TRBJ1-2 provide the parts outside the CDR3, is KAGVTQTPRYLIKTRGQQVTLSCSPISGHRSVSWYQQTPGQGLQFLFEYFSETQRNKGNFPGRFSGRQFSNSRSEMNVSTLELGDSALYLCASSPRSIVKSYTFGSGTRLTVV.

The gene calls are TRBV9 and TRBJ1-5, with D maybe TRBD1 (5 bases). This CDR3 has 14 residues. From germline, CDR1 is SGDLS and CDR2 YYNGEE. Trimming removed 4 bases from V and 6 bases from J, with 14 bases in between. The CDR3 sequence is CASSTDSLGQPQHF. The CDR3 coding sequence is TGTGCCAGCAGCACCGACAGTCTCGGTCAGCCCCAGCATTTT. Complete variable domain (other parts from reference TRBV9 and TRBJ1-5): DSGVTQTPKHLITATGQRVTLRCSPRSGDLSVYWYQQSLDQGLQFLIQYYNGEERAKGNILERFSAQQFPDLHSELNLSSLELGDSALYFCASSTDSLGQPQHFGDGTRLSIL.

This chain joins TRBV19 and TRBJ2-1; 13 bases align to TRBD2. Losses at the gene ends were 6 bases for V and 10 bases for J; bases not matched to a gene: 3. This CDR3 has 13 residues. The germline V gene encodes CDR1 LNHDA and CDR2 SQIVND (reference sequence). The CDR3: CASRTLAGGEQFF. The DNA of the CDR3 is TGTGCCAGTAGAACACTAGCGGGGGGGGAGCAGTTCTTC.

V usage is TRBV6-6 and J usage is TRBJ1-4; 8 nucleotides agree with TRBD1. Germline CDR1 is MNHNY and CDR2 is SVGAGI (reference sequence). The length of the CDR3 is 13 residues. Losses at the gene ends were 6 bases for V and 8 bases for J; bases not matched to a gene: 5. The CDR3 DNA is TGTGCCAGCAGGACAGGGGAGCTGGAAAAACTGTTTTTT. It is translated as CASRTGELEKLFF.

The chain employs TRBV29-1 and TRBJ2-1; a possible D gene is TRBD1 (6 bases). Germline V gene data show CDR1 as SQVTM and CDR2 as ANQGSEA. V was trimmed by 4 bases and J by 5 bases, leaving 9 bases between them. This CDR3 spans 12 amino acids. The CDR3 DNA reads TGCAGCGTTGGAGACAGGCACAATGAGCAGTTCTTC. It encodes CSVGDRHNEQFF.

V usage is TRBV29-1 and J usage is TRBJ1-1; 9 nucleotides align to TRBD1. Germline CDR1 reads SQVTM; CDR2 reads ANQGSEA. J was trimmed by 11 bases and V by 6 bases; bases with no gene match: 10. The CDR3 has 12 amino acids. CDR3 DNA sequence: TGCAGCGTAGTCCCGGGACAGGGCCCGGCTTTCTTT. Translating it yields CSVVPGQGPAFF.

V and J are TRBV2 and TRBJ1-4; D unresolved. The germline V gene encodes CDR1 SNHLY and CDR2 FYNNEI. The CDR3 totals 16 residues. V shed 7 bases and J shed 6 bases, with 21 bases lying between them. CDR3 sequence: CASKLGRLRRDEKLFF. The CDR3 DNA sequence: TGTGCCAGCAAGCTAGGGCGCTTGCGGAGGGATGAAAAACTGTTTTTT.

The rearrangement joins TRBV28 to TRBJ2-7, with D maybe TRBD1 (5 bases). From germline, CDR1 is MDHEN and CDR2 SYDVKM. V was pared by 2 bases and J by 1 base, with 6 bases between. The CDR3 runs 13 residues. The CDR3 spells CASSLQGSYEQYV. The CDR3, as DNA: TGTGCCAGCAGTTTACAGGGTTCCTACGAGCAGTACGTC.

The V call is TRBV5-1, the J call TRBJ1-4; 7 bases align to TRBD1. CDR1 and CDR2 (germline): SGHRS, YFSETQ. Trimming at V came to 5 bases and at J to 5 bases, leaving 6 bases not matched to a gene. The CDR3 runs to 14 residues. CDR3 sequence (DNA): TGCGCCAGCAGTGGTATAGGGGGCAATGAAAAACTGTTTTTT. Translated, it gives CASSGIGGNEKLFF.

The rearrangement uses TRBV5-1 and TRBJ2-1; D is undetermined. The CDR3 totals 13 residues. V was trimmed by 0 bases and J by 8 bases, leaving 9 bases between them. The germline V gene has CDR1 SGHRS and CDR2 YFSETQ. CDR3 coding DNA: TGCGCCAGCAGCTTGGACAGATTCGATGAGCAGTTCTTC. It yields the protein CASSLDRFDEQFF.

The rearrangement uses TRBV5-1 and TRBJ2-1, with 7 bases fitting TRBD1. The V and J ends lost 4 bases and 4 bases, in that order; junction bases with no gene match: 2. The CDR3 spans 13 residues. CDR1 and CDR2 from the germline V gene are SGHRS and YFSETQ. The CDR3: CASSQQGYNEQFF. The CDR3 nucleotides read TGCGCCAGCAGCCAACAGGGGTACAATGAGCAGTTCTTC.

With regard to this clone: Since a much larger clone is just one base distant, this may be a read error. V and J are TRBV6-1 and TRBJ1-1; 7 nucleotides line up with TRBD1. Germline V gene sequence: CDR1 MNHNS, CDR2 SASEGT. The trim removed 3 bases at V and 7 bases at J, leaving 14 bases unmatched. The CDR3 length is 16 residues. The CDR3 protein is CASSEFQRQGVDEAFF. DNA of the CDR3: TGTGCCAGCAGTGAGTTTCAGCGACAGGGAGTCGATGAAGCTTTCTTT.

V and J are TRBV19 and TRBJ2-7; 13 positions match TRBD2. The CDR3 consists of 15 residues. With 6 bases clipped from V and 6 bases from J, the junction kept 8 bases outside the gene matches. Germline V gives CDR1 LNHDA, CDR2 SQIVND (reference sequence). CDR3 DNA: TGTGCCAGTAGCCCTACTAGCGGGGGGGCCTCCGAGCAGTACTTC. It yields the protein CASSPTSGGASEQYF.

J is TRBJ2-7 and V is TRBV5-5; D remains ambiguous. The CDR3 extends over 14 amino acids. Trimming removed 5 bases from V and 0 bases from J, with 12 bases in between. CDR1 and CDR2 (germline): SGHKS, YYEKEE (reference sequence). The CDR3 reads CASSSDGSSYEQYV. The DNA for the CDR3 is TGTGCCAGCAGTTCCGACGGTAGCTCCTACGAGCAGTACGTC.

The gene calls are TRBV7-3 and TRBJ2-1; TRBD1 matches 10 bases. CDR3 length: 18 amino acids. Per the germline V gene, CDR1 is SGHTA and CDR2 is FQGTGA. With V trimmed by 1 base and J by 8 bases, 14 bases remained unmatched. The CDR3 sequence is CASSLKGQGYSSRDEQFF. In DNA, the CDR3 is TGTGCCAGCAGCTTAAAGGGACAGGGGTACAGCTCGCGCGATGAGCAGTTCTTC.

The V gene is TRBV15, the J gene TRBJ2-3; D is ambiguous. From germline, CDR1 is LNHNV and CDR2 YYDKDF (reference sequence). The CDR3 loop spans 13 amino acids. Trimming took off 8 bases at V and 8 bases at J, with 17 bases between the two ends. Written as DNA, the CDR3 is TGTGCCACCCAACCCCGTGCCTACGGTACGCAGTATTTT. This sequence encodes CATQPRAYGTQYF.

The gene calls are TRBV5-1 and TRBJ2-1, with a possible D match to TRBD1 (6 bases). Germline loops: CDR1 SGHRS, CDR2 YFSETQ. The CDR3 consists of 14 residues. V was pared by 5 bases and J by 9 bases, with 18 bases between. The CDR3 sequence: CASRRHQGSFEQFF. CDR3 nucleotides: TGCGCCAGCAGACGACACCAGGGGAGCTTTGAGCAGTTCTTC. Complete variable domain (other parts from reference TRBV5-1 and TRBJ2-1): KAGVTQTPRYLIKTRGQQVTLSCSPISGHRSVSWYQQTPGQGLQFLFEYFSETQRNKGNFPGRFSGRQFSNSRSEMNVSTLELGDSALYLCASRRHQGSFEQFFGPGTRLTVL.

The gene calls are TRBV5-1 and TRBJ2-3; 9 nucleotides agree with TRBD2. Trimming removed 3 bases from V and 2 bases from J; junction bases left unmatched: 7. The CDR3 has 16 residues. Germline loops: CDR1 SGHRS, CDR2 YFSETQ. The CDR3: CASSSMPSGTTDTQYF. Written as DNA, the CDR3 is TGCGCCAGCAGCTCGATGCCTAGCGGGACCACAGATACGCAGTATTTT.

The CDR3, as DNA: TGTGCCAGCAGCCAAGATCGGTGGACAGAAGAGACCCAGTACTTC. This translates into CASSQDRWTEETQYF. The chain links TRBV14 to TRBJ2-5, with a tentative D call TRBD1 (6 bases). There are 15 residues in the CDR3. The germline V gene encodes CDR1 SGHDN and CDR2 FVKESK. The germline V and J ends were trimmed by 0 bases and 3 bases, with 11 bases remaining between them.

The V and J genes are TRBV9 and TRBJ2-3; no firm D call. The CDR3 runs 12 residues. V gave up 2 bases and J gave up 6 bases, with 7 bases separating them. The germline CDR1 and CDR2 sequences are SGDLS and YYNGEE. Written as DNA, the CDR3 is TGTGCCAGCAGCGTCACACAGGATACGCAGTATTTT. Translated, it gives CASSVTQDTQYF.

The chain is built from TRBV2 and TRBJ1-2; D call uncertain. This CDR3 has 15 residues. In germline, CDR1 is SNHLY, CDR2 FYNNEI. V lost 8 bases, J lost 4 bases, and 20 bases lay in between. The CDR3 sequence is CASDMLYVSGYGYTF. The CDR3 bases are TGTGCCAGCGATATGCTCTATGTTTCCGGCTATGGCTACACCTTC.